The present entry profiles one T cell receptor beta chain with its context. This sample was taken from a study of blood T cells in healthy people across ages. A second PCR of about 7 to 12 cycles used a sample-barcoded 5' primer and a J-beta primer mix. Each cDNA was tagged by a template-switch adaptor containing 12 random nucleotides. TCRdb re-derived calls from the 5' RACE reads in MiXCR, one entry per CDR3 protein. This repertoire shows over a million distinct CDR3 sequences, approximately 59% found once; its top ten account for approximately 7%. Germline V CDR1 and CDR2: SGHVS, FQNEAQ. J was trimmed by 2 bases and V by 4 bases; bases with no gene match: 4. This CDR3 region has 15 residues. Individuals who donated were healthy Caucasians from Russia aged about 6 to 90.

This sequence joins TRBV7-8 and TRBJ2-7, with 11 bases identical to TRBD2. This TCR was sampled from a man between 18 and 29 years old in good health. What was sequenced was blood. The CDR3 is CASSYTSGGTYEQYF. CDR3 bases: TGTGCCAGCAGCTACACTAGCGGGGGTACCTACGAGCAGTACTTC.